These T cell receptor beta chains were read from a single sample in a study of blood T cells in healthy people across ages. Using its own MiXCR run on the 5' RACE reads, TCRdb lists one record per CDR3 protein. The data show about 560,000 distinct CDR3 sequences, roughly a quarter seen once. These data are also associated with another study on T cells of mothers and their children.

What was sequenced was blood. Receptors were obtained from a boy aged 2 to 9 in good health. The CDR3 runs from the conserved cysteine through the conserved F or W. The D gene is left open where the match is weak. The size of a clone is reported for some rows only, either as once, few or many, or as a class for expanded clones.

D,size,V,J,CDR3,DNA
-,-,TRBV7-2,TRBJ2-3,CASSPPGLNRRSTDAQYF,TGTGCCAGCAGCCCCCCGGGACTCAATAGAAGGAGTACAGATGCGCAGTATTTT
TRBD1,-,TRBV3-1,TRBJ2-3,CASSPTGQVLTDTQYF,TGTGCCAGCAGCCCCACCGGACAGGTTCTCACAGATACGCAGTATTTT
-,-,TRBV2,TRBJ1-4,CASPTWGAEDEKLFF,TGTGCCAGCCCGACCTGGGGGGCGGAGGATGAAAAACTGTTTTTT
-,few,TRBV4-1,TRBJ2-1,CASSQVYEAYNEQFF,TGCGCCAGCAGCCAAGTATATGAGGCCTACAATGAGCAGTTCTTC
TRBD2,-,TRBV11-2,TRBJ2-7,CASSLGSRLAGAYEQYF,TGTGCCAGCAGCTTAGGGTCGCGGCTAGCGGGCGCCTACGAGCAGTACTTC
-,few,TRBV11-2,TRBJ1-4,CASSLQDMPNEKLFF,TGTGCCAGCAGCCTCCAGGACATGCCTAATGAAAAACTGTTTTTT
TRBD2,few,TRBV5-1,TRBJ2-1,CASHFGLAENNEQFF,TGCGCCAGCCATTTTGGACTAGCGGAAAACAATGAGCAGTTCTTC
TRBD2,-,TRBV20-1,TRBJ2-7,CSAGTSSGVGEQYF,TGCAGTGCTGGTACGTCTAGCGGGGTTGGCGAGCAGTACTTC
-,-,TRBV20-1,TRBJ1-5,CSARDPGENSNQPQHF,TGCAGTGCTAGAGATCCAGGGGAAAATAGCAATCAGCCCCAGCATTTT
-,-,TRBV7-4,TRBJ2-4,CASSPEAAKNIQYF,TGTGCCAGCAGCCCGGAGGCCGCCAAAAACATTCAGTACTTC
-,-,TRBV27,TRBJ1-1,CASRGALGTEAFF,TGTGCCAGCAGGGGGGCGCTGGGCACTGAAGCTTTCTTT
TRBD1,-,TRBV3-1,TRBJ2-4,CASSQQGVEIQYF,TGTGCCAGCAGCCAGCAGGGGGTAGAGATTCAATACTTC
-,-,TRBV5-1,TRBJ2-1,CASSLIAALSYNEQFF,TGCGCCAGCAGCTTAATAGCGGCTCTCTCCTACAATGAGCAGTTCTTC
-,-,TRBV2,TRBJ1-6,CASSEARNSPLHF,TGTGCTAGCAGTGAAGCCCGTAATTCACCCCTCCACTTT
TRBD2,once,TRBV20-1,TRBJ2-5,CSARGVRLALQETQYF,TGCAGTGCTAGAGGTGTAAGACTAGCGTTACAAGAGACCCAGTACTTC
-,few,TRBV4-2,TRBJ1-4,CASSQVLGDNNEKLFF,TGTGCCAGCAGCCAAGTTTTAGGGGACAATAATGAAAAACTGTTTTTT
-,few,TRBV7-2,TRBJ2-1,CASSGYGSYNEQFF,TGTGCCAGCAGTGGATACGGCTCCTACAATGAGCAGTTCTTC
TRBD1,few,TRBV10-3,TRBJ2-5,CAISPGTAEETQYF,TGTGCCATCAGCCCAGGGACAGCAGAAGAGACCCAGTACTTC
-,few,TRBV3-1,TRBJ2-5,CASSPLEGDTEETQYF,TGTGCCAGCAGCCCGCTCGAGGGGGATACCGAAGAGACCCAGTACTTC
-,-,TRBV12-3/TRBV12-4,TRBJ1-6,CTSSRGSNSPLHF,TGTACCAGCAGTCGGGGTTCTAATTCACCCCTCCACTTT
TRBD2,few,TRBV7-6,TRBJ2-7,CASSLFGRAYEQYF,TGTGCCAGCAGCTTATTCGGGAGGGCCTACGAGCAGTACTTC
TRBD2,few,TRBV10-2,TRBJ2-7,CASKGLAGGRANSSSYEQYF,TGCGCCAGCAAGGGACTAGCGGGAGGGCGGGCGAACTCTAGCTCCTACGAGCAGTACTTC
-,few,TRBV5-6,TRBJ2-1,CASSFSAAPAYNEQFF,TGTGCCAGCAGCTTCTCAGCGGCCCCCGCCTACAATGAGCAGTTCTTC
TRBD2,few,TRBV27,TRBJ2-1,CASSSLAGVLYNEQFF,TGTGCCAGCAGTTCACTAGCGGGGGTACTCTACAATGAGCAGTTCTTC
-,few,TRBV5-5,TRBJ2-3,CASFWDGSASTDTQYF,TGTGCCAGCTTCTGGGACGGGAGTGCTAGCACAGATACGCAGTATTTT
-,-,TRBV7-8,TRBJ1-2,CASSLARHDYGYTF,TGTGCCAGCAGCTTAGCGCGGCATGACTATGGCTACACCTTC
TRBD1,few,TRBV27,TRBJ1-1,CASSTGQGGMNTEAFF,TGTGCCAGCAGTACGGGACAGGGAGGGATGAACACTGAAGCTTTCTTT
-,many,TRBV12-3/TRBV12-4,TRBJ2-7,CASTHGDHYEQYF,TGTGCCAGCACCCACGGGGACCACTACGAGCAGTACTTC
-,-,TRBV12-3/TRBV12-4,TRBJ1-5,CASNSKCDHQPQHF,TGTGCCAGCAATAGTAAGTGCGATCATCAGCCCCAGCATTTT
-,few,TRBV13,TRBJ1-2,CASSLSWAGVGYGYTF,TGTGCCAGCAGCTTAAGTTGGGCAGGGGTGGGTTATGGCTACACCTTC
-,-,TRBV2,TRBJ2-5,CASRNQGVSETQYF,TGTGCCAGCAGGAACCAGGGAGTCTCGGAGACCCAGTACTTC
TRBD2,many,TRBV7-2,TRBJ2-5,CASSRSVSGGGETQYF,TGTGCCAGCAGCCGAAGTGTCTCTGGGGGGGGAGAGACCCAGTACTTC
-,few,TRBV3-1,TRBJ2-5,CASSQRAQETQYF,TGTGCCAGCAGCCAGAGGGCTCAAGAGACCCAGTACTTC